This TCR beta chain was profiled in a study of graft-versus-host responses after intestinal transplantation. Study in general: Transplantation in recipients was multivisceral, liver-intestinal, or isolated intestinal. The recipients all started with anti-thymocyte globulin induction and then took tacrolimus and steroids for three to four years.

The junction had 1 base not matched to a gene; V was cut back by 1 base and J by 9 bases. CDR1 and CDR2 from the germline V gene are SEHNR and FQNEAQ (reference sequence). The CDR3 sequence is 14 residues long. The protocol was immunoSEQ multiplex PCR, while the TCRdb copy is restricted to in-frame clones and leaves out a portion. Found here are about 39,000 clones, roughly 89% of them singletons; the top ten hold around 6.8%. In this sample, this clone turned up once. The antigen remains unidentified. Study observations and caveats: The presence of high graft-versus-host to host-versus-graft clonal ratios in allografts characterized patients with graft-donor T cell macrochimerism.

The chain has TRBV7-9 and TRBJ1-6; 9 bases align to TRBD1. The TCR sequence derives from a human patient who received an intestinal transplant, so some T cells may come from the graft donor. Sequenced here: PBMCs, sampled around 280 days after transplant. CDR3 nucleotides: TGTGCCAGCAGCTTAGGACAGGGGGGTTCACCCCTCCACTTT. The encoded protein is CASSLGQGGSPLHF.